This T cell receptor beta chain was retrieved from a study of blood T cell repertoires in COVID-19. Study overall: Sources were T cells, B-cell-depleted T cells, or PBMCs; the material itself was cDNA or gDNA.

As originally analysed: The authors estimated nucleated cell counts from reference gene primer amplification. Sequencing used immunoSEQ multiplex PCR; TCRdb keeps in-frame clones, though not all of them. V, J and clone size are taken as reported in that table, and D and trimming were inferred from the DNA itself. The data hold about 210,000 clones, with more than 65% observed a single time. The CDR3 sequence is 14 residues long. Trimming removed 7 bases from V and 3 bases from J, with 16 bases in between. Germline-derived CDR1 and CDR2 are SQVTM and ANQGSEA. The clonotype was recovered from a man aged 50-60 years with active or convalescent COVID-19. V and J are TRBV29-1 and TRBJ1-5, with a weak D call TRBD1 (6 bases). Sequences were obtained from peripheral blood. The CDR3 loop is CSAWSGHDNQPQHF. In nucleotides, the CDR3 is TGCAGCGCCTGGTCGGGACACGACAATCAGCCCCAGCATTTT.